This T cell receptor (beta chain) was sequenced for a study of T cell responses to AZD1222 COVID-19 vaccine. Study overall: Pooled in the analysis were second doses at about 4 or about 12 weeks.

Method: immunoSEQ multiplex PCR; TCRdb's copy keeps in-frame clones and lacks some. The sample lists over 150,000 clones, 80% to 90% occurring once. As concerns this clone: The antigen remains unidentified.

Regarding the study as a whole: Epitopes outside B.1.351 and B.1.1.7 mutated regions reportedly drew nearly half of spike TCRs. It should be noted that donors were predominantly white British and more often female, and clonal diversity was possibly underestimated.

The CDR3 is 13 residues long. The germline CDR1 and CDR2 sequences are GTSNPN and SVGIG (reference sequence). With 2 bases removed from V and 4 bases from J, the gap between germline ends came to 11 bases. V is TRBV30 and J is TRBJ1-2; D is perhaps TRBD1 (6 bases). Specimen: peripheral blood, collected on day 0 of AZD1222 vaccination. The receptor comes from an adult in good health. The CDR3 sequence: CAWSMGGGYGYTF. Written as DNA, the CDR3 is TGTGCCTGGAGTATGGGAGGGGGCTATGGCTACACCTTC.